These 11 T cell receptor beta chains were sequenced from one sample in a study of T-cell memory formation after mild COVID-19. From the 5' RACE reads, TCRdb called clonotypes with MiXCR, one entry per CDR3 protein. The table records around 140,000 distinct CDR3 sequences, over 15% of them present only once. The material sequenced was PBMCs or a T cell subset sorted from them (not recorded which). The receptors here all came from an adult woman who had mild COVID-19 (a few samples of this study predate the infection). Cell type and time point are not known.

J is TRBJ2-1 and V is TRBV11-3; 14 bases are shared with TRBD2. The CDR3 runs 14 residues. In germline, CDR1 is SGHNT, CDR2 YENEEA. Trimming cost V 5 bases and J 9 bases; bases outside gene matches: 3. The DNA of the CDR3 is TGTGCCAGCAGCACCGGGACTAGCGGGAGTGAGCAGTTCTTC. It specifies CASSTGTSGSEQFF.

This clonotype appeared a few times. V is TRBV7-2 and J is TRBJ2-1, with 10 bases fitting TRBD2. Germline CDR1 and CDR2: SGHTA and FQGNSA. V shed 7 bases and J 6 bases; nucleotides not matched to a gene: 9. The length of the CDR3 is 15 residues. CDR3 in DNA: TGTGCCAGCAACGCGGGGACTAGCGCGATCAATGAGCAGTTCTTC. Its translation: CASNAGTSAINEQFF.

This clonotype has only a few counts. V is TRBV18 and J is TRBJ2-5; TRBD2 matches 10 bases. This CDR3 has 16 residues. The germline CDR1 and CDR2 sequences are KGHSH and LQKENI. V shed 0 bases and J 5 bases; nucleotides not matched to a gene: 6. The CDR3 here is CASSPPPSGSGETQYF. CDR3 in DNA: TGTGCCAGCTCACCACCCCCTAGCGGGAGTGGGGAGACCCAGTACTTC.

This clonotype was detected only a few times. The genes are TRBV2 and TRBJ1-1; D gene uncertain. The CDR3 totals 14 residues. CDR1 is SNHLY and CDR2 is FYNNEI in the germline V gene. Deletions cut 7 bases from V and 1 base from J, with 13 bases between. The CDR3 nucleotides read TGTGCCAGCAAAGAATCGTACCAGAACACTGAAGCTTTCTTT. It yields the protein CASKESYQNTEAFF.

The gene calls are TRBV27 and TRBJ2-7; the match to TRBD2 covers 10 bases. J lost 2 bases, V lost 4 bases, and 8 bases had no gene match. The CDR3 extends over 16 amino acids. CDR1 is MNHEY, CDR2 SMNVEV, per germline (reference sequence). CDR3 in DNA: TGTGCCAGCAGTTCGCCTTGGACTAGCGGCCCCTACGAGCAGTACTTC. Its protein is CASSSPWTSGPYEQYF.

This rearrangement joins TRBV7-8 to TRBJ2-2, with 7 positions matching TRBD1. V shed 4 bases, J shed 6 bases, and the junction held 2 bases outside the gene matches. Germline-derived CDR1 and CDR2 are SGHVS and FQNEAQ. The CDR3 runs 13 residues. In DNA, the CDR3 is TGTGCCAGCAGCTGGGGGACAGCCGGGGAGCTGTTTTTT. Protein product: CASSWGTAGELFF.

This clonotype was seen ten or more times. The rearrangement joins TRBV20-1 to TRBJ2-5; a weak D match, TRBD1 (6 bases). Trimming took 6 bases from V and 7 from J, leaving 30 bases between them. The CDR3 length is 17 residues. Germline values: CDR1 DFQATT, CDR2 SNEGSKA (reference sequence). The CDR3 coding sequence is TGCAGTGCCAAAGGGGGTGGGGGCCCCAGTGCGGTGGGGACCCAGTACTTC. Translated, it gives CSAKGGGGPSAVGTQYF.

This clonotype was seen ten or more times. The V gene is TRBV12-3 or TRBV12-4, the J gene TRBJ2-6; D unresolved. There are 13 residues in the CDR3. Trimming left V 3 bases short and J 4 bases short, with 4 bases between. This CDR3 is CASSLDGANVLTF. The CDR3 nucleotides are TGTGCCAGCAGTTTGGACGGGGCCAACGTCCTGACTTTC.

The rearrangement uses TRBV5-1 and TRBJ2-5, with 8 bases fitting TRBD2. Germline V gene lookup returns CDR1 SGHRS and CDR2 YFSETQ. J was trimmed by 1 base and V by 2 bases; bases with no gene match: 7. This CDR3 region has 16 residues. CDR3 sequence (DNA): TGCGCCAGCAGCTTTGGTTTAGCGGGATCCCAAGAGACCCAGTACTTC. Its translation is CASSFGLAGSQETQYF.

In the case of this clonotype: A much larger clone lies a single base off, so this may be a read error. The V call is TRBV5-1, the J call TRBJ2-7, with 8 bases that match TRBD1. The CDR3 consists of 14 residues. In germline, CDR1 is SGHRS, CDR2 YFSETQ. CDR3 residues: CASSPRSGGYAQYF. The CDR3 DNA sequence: TGCGCCAGCAGCCCCCGCTCAGGGGGCTACGCGCAGTACTTC.

This clonotype was detected only a few times. The chain employs TRBV7-9 and TRBJ2-2; D gene unclear. CDR3 size: 15 residues. Germline lookup yields CDR1 SEHNR and CDR2 FQNEAQ (reference sequence). V lost 1 base, J lost 4 bases, and 10 bases lay in between. The CDR3 reads CASSLGSRFTGELFF. The DNA for the CDR3 is TGTGCCAGCAGCTTAGGTTCCAGGTTCACCGGGGAGCTGTTTTTT.